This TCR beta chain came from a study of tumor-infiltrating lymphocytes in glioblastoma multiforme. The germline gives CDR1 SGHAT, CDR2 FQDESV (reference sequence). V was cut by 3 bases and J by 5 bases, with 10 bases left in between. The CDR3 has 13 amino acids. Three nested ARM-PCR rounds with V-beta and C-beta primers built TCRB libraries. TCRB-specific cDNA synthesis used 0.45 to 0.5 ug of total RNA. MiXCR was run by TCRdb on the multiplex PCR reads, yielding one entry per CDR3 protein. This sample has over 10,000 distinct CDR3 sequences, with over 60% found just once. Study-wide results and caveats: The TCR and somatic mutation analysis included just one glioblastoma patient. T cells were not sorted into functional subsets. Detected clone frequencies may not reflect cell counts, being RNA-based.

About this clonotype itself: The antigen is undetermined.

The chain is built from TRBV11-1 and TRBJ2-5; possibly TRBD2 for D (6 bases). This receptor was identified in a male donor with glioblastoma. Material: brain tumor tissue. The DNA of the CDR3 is TGTGCCAGCAGCTTCGGGGGAACGGAGACCCAGTACTTC. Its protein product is CASSFGGTETQYF.